This is a list of T cell receptor beta chains from one sample in a study of tumor-infiltrating lymphocytes in primary liver carcinoma. TCRdb reprocessed the multiplex PCR reads with MiXCR, giving one entry per CDR3 protein. The sample yields 75,000 to 90,000 distinct CDR3 sequences, approximately 72% seen once. Sequencing was performed on liver tumor tissue from sampling region 1. The source is a man in his forties with primary liver carcinoma and hepatitis B virus infection. The CDR3 runs from the conserved cysteine through the conserved F or W. Each record gives: clone size, V gene, J gene, CDR3 protein. Size values are once, few and many counts, or a class for expanded clones, and some rows have none.

>-|TRBV29-1|TRBJ2-3
CSLRLGKSTDTQYF
>-|TRBV11-2|TRBJ2-7
CASSLPNTAYEQYF
>-|TRBV5-4|TRBJ2-7
CATSLEVTCVTYEQYF
>-|TRBV6-6|TRBJ1-5
CASRDSSNEPQHF
>-|TRBV12-3/TRBV12-4|TRBJ1-1
CASSRSTEPFF
>-|TRBV7-9|TRBJ2-1
CASSLGRAGVWEEQFF
>-|TRBV11-2|TRBJ2-5
CASSAVATSLETQYF
>-|TRBV2|TRBJ2-7
CASSLWSGEQYF
>-|TRBV5-6|TRBJ1-1
CASGLDSTRRGATEAFF
>few|TRBV29-1|TRBJ2-3
CSVGGASGDTQYF
>medium-sized|TRBV4-2|TRBJ2-7
CASSQAGSPRWSGEQYF
>few|TRBV5-1|TRBJ2-1
CASSLGPSGHDNEQFF
>-|TRBV6-5|TRBJ2-2
CASNYWASTGELFF
>-|TRBV6-2/TRBV6-3|TRBJ2-7
CASSYSSASEEYF
>few|TRBV11-2|TRBJ1-2
CASSQGGHGYGYTF
>many|TRBV28|TRBJ2-7
CASTPPVGALNEQYF
>-|TRBV12-3/TRBV12-4|TRBJ1-2
CVSSPGTQGYSF
>many|TRBV7-8|TRBJ2-7
CASSPGGWEQYF
>-|TRBV4-1|TRBJ1-1
CTSSLKQLEGMNTEAFF
>-|TRBV28|TRBJ2-7
CASVTGDQSYEQYF
>-|TRBV10-3|TRBJ2-3
CAISEFAGVPTDTQYF
>medium-sized|TRBV28|TRBJ1-1
CASSPGAEAFF
>-|TRBV5-1|TRBJ2-1
CTSSNPVQAIREQFF
>many|TRBV12-3/TRBV12-4|TRBJ1-1
CASSLPGARTEAFF
>once|TRBV6-1|TRBJ1-1
CASMPDGLTEAFF
>-|TRBV6-1|TRBJ2-1
CANSPIRADSYNEQFF
>-|TRBV29-1|TRBJ1-5
CSVKDRGLQSTQHF
>medium-sized|TRBV29-1|TRBJ2-1
CSVERTSGGNEQFF
>-|TRBV29-1|TRBJ1-1
CSVERNTKAFF
>-|TRBV6-1|TRBJ2-1
CVSSIGNSYNEQFF
>-|TRBV12-3/TRBV12-4|TRBJ2-6
CANSFSDSGANVLTF
>-|TRBV29-1|TRBJ2-1
CSVVLAAVHQYF
>-|TRBV6-2/TRBV6-3|TRBJ2-7
CASSYPGQHYEQYF
>many|TRBV6-5|TRBJ1-5
CASRKGQGGVYQPQHF
>-|TRBV19|TRBJ2-6
CASGIEGTLGTGANVLTF
>-|TRBV10-3|TRBJ2-5
CAIKGQVPQETHYF
>-|TRBV5-1|TRBJ2-1
CASNVRSFNEQFF
>-|TRBV6-1|TRBJ1-2
CATLMTGMDYDYTF
>-|TRBV11-2|TRBJ2-3
CASSPLATSTDMQYF
>-|TRBV29-1|TRBJ2-1
CSAVPGTGNNGQFF
>-|TRBV6-5|TRBJ2-1
CASSPLANHNEQFF
>-|TRBV12-3/TRBV12-4|TRBJ2-1
CASSLGLAYNVQFF
>once|TRBV5-1|TRBJ2-3
CASSLWASGGTHYF
>-|TRBV29-1|TRBJ2-7
CRAKGNSYEQYF
>-|TRBV6-1|TRBJ2-2
CASGVMASGTGRELFF